The clone carrying this T cell receptor beta chain was observed once. What it recognizes is unknown. The source of the sample is a study of glioma-infiltrating T cells after dendritic cell vaccination. Looking at the study overall: Treatment, given 2003 to 2012, was autologous tumor lysate-pulsed dendritic cell vaccination.

With 5 bases removed from V and 4 bases from J, the gap between germline ends came to 11 bases. Germline lookup yields CDR1 LNHNV and CDR2 YYDKDF (reference sequence). This CDR3 contains 13 residues. Profiling relied on immunoSEQ multiplex PCR, and the TCRdb table lists in-frame clones only, not all of them. The table records more than 100,000 clones, roughly 76% of them present only once. Findings and limits, study-wide: Estimated pretreatment TIL content predicted outcome after dendritic cell vaccination.

The rearrangement links TRBV15 to TRBJ1-2; TRBD1 is a possible D gene (5 bases). The TCR sequence derives from a human donor with glioblastoma. The material was blood, obtained before dendritic cell vaccination. CDR3 coding DNA: TGTGCCACCAGCGGTGGGGCAACCTATGGCTACACCTTC. Translation: CATSGGATYGYTF.